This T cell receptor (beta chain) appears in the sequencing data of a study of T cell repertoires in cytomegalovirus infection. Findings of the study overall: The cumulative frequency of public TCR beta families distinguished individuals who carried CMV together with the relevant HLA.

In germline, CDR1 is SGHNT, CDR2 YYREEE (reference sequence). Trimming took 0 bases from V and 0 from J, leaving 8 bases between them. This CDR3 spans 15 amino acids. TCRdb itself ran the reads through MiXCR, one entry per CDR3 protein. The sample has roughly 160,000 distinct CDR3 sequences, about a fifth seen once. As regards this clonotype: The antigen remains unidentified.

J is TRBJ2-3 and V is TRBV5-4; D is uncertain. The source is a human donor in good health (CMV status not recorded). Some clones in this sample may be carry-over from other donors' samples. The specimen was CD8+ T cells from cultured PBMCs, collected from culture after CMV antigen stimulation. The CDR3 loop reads CASSLDGGSTDTQYF. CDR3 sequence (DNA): TGTGCCAGCAGCTTGGATGGCGGAAGCACAGATACGCAGTATTTT.